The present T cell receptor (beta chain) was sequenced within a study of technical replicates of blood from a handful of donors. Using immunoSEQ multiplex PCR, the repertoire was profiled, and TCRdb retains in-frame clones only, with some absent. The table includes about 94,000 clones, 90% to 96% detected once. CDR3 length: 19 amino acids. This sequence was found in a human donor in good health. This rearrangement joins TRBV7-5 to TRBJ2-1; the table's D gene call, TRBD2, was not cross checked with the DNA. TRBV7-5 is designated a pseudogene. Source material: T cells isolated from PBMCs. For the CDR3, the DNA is TGTGTCAGAAGCTTACATCGGACTAGCGGGGGGGCTGCCTACAATGAGCAGTTCTTC. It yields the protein CVRSLHRTSGGAAYNEQFF.